This TCR beta chain was captured in a study of T cell repertoires in cytomegalovirus infection. Study-wide context: Public TCR beta signatures indicated both CMV infection and matching HLA type.

Study observations and caveats: Cumulative frequency of public TCR beta families picked out carriers of CMV plus the relevant HLA. Ex vivo responses were dominated by HLA-C-restricted CMV-specific TCR beta clonotypes.

Germline assignment: CDR1 MDHEN and CDR2 SYDVKM. The CDR3 consists of 13 residues. V was trimmed by 8 bases and J by 5 bases, leaving 13 bases between them. Points on this clonotype: Antigen specificity is unknown.

TCRdb reprocessed the reads via MiXCR and lists one record per CDR3 protein. The data hold hundreds of thousands of distinct CDR3 sequences, with 35% observed a single time. The TCR comes from a human donor in good health (CMV status not recorded). Some clones in this sample may be carry-over from other donors' samples. This chain joins TRBV28 and TRBJ2-1; D remains unclear. The sequencing sample was made of PBMCs. The CDR3 coding sequence is TGTGCCAGCCTTACCCTCTGGGACAATGAGCAGTTCTTC. It encodes CASLTLWDNEQFF.